This TCR beta chain derives from a study of cytomegalovirus exposure and HLA in healthy donors. The study, taken as a whole, reports: A later analysis found most CMV-associated TCR beta chains apparently HLA-restricted. Most of the TCR beta V segments (in an earlier analysis) were productive either about 87% or about 30% of the time.

Concerning this clone: The antigen remains unidentified.

Germline lookup yields CDR1 SGHRS and CDR2 YFSETQ. After removal of 3 bases from V and 4 bases from J, the junction contained 3 bases not matched to a gene. There are 13 residues in the CDR3. The PCR had 60 Vbeta and 13 Jbeta primers. In the authors' methods: About 88 million unique TCR beta chains, some 10 million of them shared, were counted by a later analysis. TCRdb's table, derived via immunoSEQ multiplex PCR, lists solely in-frame clones and lacks some. V, J and clone size are taken as reported in that table, and D and trimming were inferred from the DNA itself. The data hold roughly 200,000 clones, with roughly 79% observed a single time.

This clonotype was sampled from a man younger than 45 in good health and CMV-seronegative. Sequencing was carried out using PBMCs. This chain joins TRBV5-1 and TRBJ2-7; 8 bases fit TRBD1. CDR3: CASSSDRGYEQYF. CDR3 nucleotide sequence: TGCGCCAGCAGCTCCGACAGGGGTTACGAGCAGTACTTC.